This T cell receptor (beta chain) was sequenced for a study of blood T cell repertoires in COVID-19. Background on the study: Acute and convalescent COVID-19 specimens originated in the United States, Italy and Spain. T cells, B-cell-depleted T cells, or PBMCs provided the cDNA or gDNA that served as material.

Seattle researchers signed up patients amid active infection and tracked them longitudinally. J was trimmed by 6 bases and V by 9 bases; bases with no gene match: 9. The germline CDR1 and CDR2 sequences are SGHTA and FQGTGA. The CDR3 is made up of 14 amino acids. Original data processing: Amplification from reference gene primers served as the basis for estimated nucleated cell counts. Assay used: immunoSEQ multiplex PCR; TCRdb lists only in-frame clones, some missing. V and J calls and clone size come straight from that table; D and trimming were deduced from the DNA. The data show under 200,000 clones, with around 79% seen just once and 8.1% held by the top ten.

The receptor comes from a woman between 55 and 75 years old with COVID-19, enrolled during active disease. V usage is TRBV7-3 and J usage is TRBJ2-3; 10 bases line up with TRBD2. The sample was peripheral blood. DNA of the CDR3: TGTGCCAGTTCAGGAGCGGGAGGGTCTGATACGCAGTATTTT. Translating gives CASSGAGGSDTQYF.